Presented here are 15 T cell receptor beta chains from one specimen sequenced in a study of shared clonotypes between healthy human individuals. Libraries were prepared by immunoSEQ multiplex PCR; TCRdb keeps only in-frame clonotypes and omits some of them. The table records 2 million to 2.5 million clones, 90% to 96% of them present only once. Specimen: naive CD4+ T cells sorted from blood. The subset was: CD45RA+ positively selected. These receptors were collected from a man aged 18 to 30 in good health.

The chain recombines TRBV5-1 with TRBJ2-5; a weak D match, TRBD2 (7 bases). V dropped 3 bases and J dropped 4 bases, with 16 bases sitting between them. CDR1 is SGHRS and CDR2 is YFSETQ in the germline V gene. This CDR3 comprises 15 residues. The CDR3 region has the DNA TGCGCCAGCAGCTCCTTGACTAGGGGGGGAGAGACCCAGTACTTC. It is translated as CASSSLTRGGETQYF.

The chain carries TRBV18 and TRBJ1-6, with 8 bases fitting TRBD1. J gave up 11 bases and V 3 bases, and 6 bases lay outside the gene matches. The CDR3 has 14 residues. The germline V gene has CDR1 KGHSH and CDR2 LQKENI. The CDR3: CASSPQGAGTPLHF. For the CDR3, the DNA is TGTGCCAGCTCACCTCAGGGGGCAGGGACACCCCTCCACTTT.

The chain carries TRBV6-5 and TRBJ2-7, with D unresolved. V was shortened by 3 bases and J by 2 bases, with 14 bases between the two germline ends. Germline CDR1 MNHEY, CDR2 SVGAGI. CDR3 length: 15 residues. DNA for the CDR3: TGTGCCAGCAGTTATAAGTCGGGTTCGACCTACGAGCAGTACTTC. This gives the protein CASSYKSGSTYEQYF.

In its sample, this clone was seen once. The CDR3 coding sequence is TGTGCCAGCAGCTTAGGACTAGCGGGAGTCCACGAGCAGTACTTC. Translating it yields CASSLGLAGVHEQYF. The chain recombines TRBV11-2 with TRBJ2-7, with TRBD2 matching over 12 bases. V lost 1 base and J lost 5; bases outside the gene matches: 3. Germline V gene lookup returns CDR1 SGHAT and CDR2 FQNNGV. The CDR3 sequence is 15 residues long. The full variable domain, in which reference TRBV11-2 and TRBJ2-7 provide the parts outside the CDR3, is EAGVAQSPRYKIIEKRQSVAFWCNPISGHATLYWYQQILGQGPKLLIQFQNNGVVDDSQLPKDRFSAERLKGVDSTLKIQPAKLEDSAVYLCASSLGLAGVHEQYFGPGTRLTVT.

Concerning this clone: Other DNA sequences in the sample encode the same CDR3. The chain is built from TRBV6-5 and TRBJ2-7, with TRBD2 as a possible D gene (7 bases). Germline V gene lookup returns CDR1 MNHEY and CDR2 SVGAGI. This CDR3 region has 15 residues. V lost 0 bases, J lost 2 bases, and 11 bases lay in between. The CDR3 sequence is CASSYSRGGTYEQYF. The CDR3 DNA follows: TGTGCCAGCAGTTACTCGAGGGGGGGAACCTACGAGCAGTACTTC.

The gene calls are TRBV9 and TRBJ2-1, with D perhaps matching TRBD1 (6 bases). Trimming left V 6 bases short and J 7 bases short, with 11 bases between. The CDR3 spans 12 residues. CDR1 SGDLS and CDR2 YYNGEE come from the germline V gene. CDR3 in DNA: TGTGCCAGCATGGGGGCAGAGAATGAGCAGTTCTTC. Its protein product is CASMGAENEQFF.

Comments on this clone: Other DNA sequences within the sample encode an identical CDR3. This sequence joins TRBV5-1 and TRBJ2-7; D might be TRBD1 (6 bases). With 4 bases removed from V and 5 bases from J, the gap between germline ends came to 10 bases. From germline, CDR1 is SGHRS and CDR2 YFSETQ. This CDR3 is built from 12 residues. DNA of the CDR3: TGCGCCAGCAGCCTACAGGGCCACGAGCAGTACTTC. Amino acids: CASSLQGHEQYF.

The rearrangement uses TRBV2 and TRBJ1-1; D might be TRBD1 (6 bases). In germline, CDR1 is SNHLY, CDR2 FYNNEI. V shed 8 bases and J shed 1 base, with 14 bases lying between them. The CDR3 loop spans 14 amino acids. The chain's CDR3 is CASPRDTKNTEAFF. CDR3 bases: TGTGCCAGCCCCAGGGACACGAAGAACACTGAAGCTTTCTTT.

The gene calls are TRBV2 and TRBJ2-7; weak D call: TRBD1 (6 bases). Trimming removed 7 bases at V and 6 bases at J, with 28 bases between. Per the germline V gene, CDR1 is SNHLY and CDR2 is FYNNEI. The CDR3 is 17 amino acids. In nucleotides, the CDR3 is TGTGCCAGCATCAAGGACAGACGGCGTTCCCCCGGGGCCGAGCAGTACTTC. Its translation is CASIKDRRRSPGAEQYF.

In its sample, this clone was seen once. The CDR3 protein is CASRPGLPERDEQYF. The CDR3 DNA is TGTGCCAGCAGACCGGGACTCCCTGAGAGGGACGAGCAGTACTTC. This chain connects TRBV7-9 to TRBJ2-7; tentatively, D is TRBD2 (6 bases). Germline-derived CDR1 and CDR2 are SEHNR and FQNEAQ (reference sequence). The CDR3 sequence is 15 residues long. V lost 6 bases to trimming and J lost 5 bases, with 20 bases between them.

The sample holds one count of this clone. The V call is TRBV4-1, the J call TRBJ1-1; unclear D gene. CDR1 is MGHRA and CDR2 is YSYEKL in the germline V gene. V lost 4 bases to trimming and J lost 5 bases, with 14 bases between them. This CDR3 comprises 14 residues. The CDR3 region has the DNA TGCGCCAGCAGCCGTGAGGCAGGCGGGACTGAAGCTTTCTTT. Translated: CASSREAGGTEAFF.

The chain has TRBV7-8 and TRBJ2-7; a possible D gene is TRBD1 (5 bases). This CDR3 has 13 residues. V lost 1 base to trimming and J lost 2 bases, with 6 bases between them. The germline V gene has CDR1 SGHVS and CDR2 FQNEAQ. The CDR3 DNA is TGTGCCAGCAGCTTAGAGGGGCCCTACGAGCAGTACTTC. Protein: CASSLEGPYEQYF.

J is TRBJ1-2 and V is TRBV28, with D hard to call. Trimming left V 5 bases short and J 4 bases short, with 20 bases between. This CDR3 comprises 16 residues. Germline loops: CDR1 MDHEN, CDR2 SYDVKM. CDR3 in amino acids: CASSPQPVTASYGYTF. The CDR3 DNA follows: TGTGCCAGCAGTCCCCAACCCGTAACGGCGAGCTATGGCTACACCTTC.

CDR3 amino acids: CASSFRDYPNEQFF. The CDR3 bases are TGCGCCAGCAGCTTCAGGGATTACCCCAATGAGCAGTTCTTC. The V gene is TRBV5-1, the J gene TRBJ2-1, with D possibly TRBD1 on 5 matching bases. Germline V gene data show CDR1 as SGHRS and CDR2 as YFSETQ. The CDR3 totals 14 residues. Trimming pared 2 bases from V and 6 bases from J, leaving 12 bases between.

This chain connects TRBV11-2 to TRBJ2-1, with D possibly matching TRBD2 (5 bases). This CDR3 is 13 amino acids long. Looked up from germline, CDR1 is SGHAT and CDR2 is FQNNGV. Trimming cost V 3 bases and J 8 bases, with 11 bases left between them. CDR3 bases: TGTGCCAGCAGCTTTACTAGTTATCATGAGCAGTTCTTC. Amino acid sequence: CASSFTSYHEQFF.